These T cell receptor beta chains were read from a single sample in a study of blood T cell repertoires in COVID-19. Produced via immunoSEQ multiplex PCR; TCRdb's table is partial and in-frame only. The table includes about 190,000 clones, 83% detected once. Sequences were obtained from peripheral blood. The receptors were sampled from a man aged 50-59 years with active or convalescent COVID-19. CDR3s include the opening cysteine and the closing phenylalanine or tryptophan. Fields, in order: D gene, J gene, clone size, V gene, CDR3 protein, CDR3 DNA. A D gene is named only where the DNA matches it firmly. Size is omitted from some rows. Given values are once, few, many or a class for expanded clones.

>-|TRBJ2-2|once|TRBV24-1
CATSDSTYHGELFF
TGTGCCACCAGTGACTCGACATATCACGGGGAGCTGTTTTTT
>TRBD1|TRBJ2-2|-|TRBV5-1
CASSERDRATGELFF
TGCGCCAGCAGCGAAAGGGACAGGGCCACCGGGGAGCTGTTTTTT
>TRBD1|TRBJ1-1|-|TRBV2
CASSFTGVGTEAFF
TGTGCCAGCAGTTTTACAGGGGTCGGCACTGAAGCTTTCTTT
>TRBD1|TRBJ1-2|-|TRBV6-1
CASSEAGTVFPNYGYTF
TGTGCCAGCAGTGAAGCGGGGACAGTTTTTCCCAACTATGGCTACACCTTC
>TRBD1|TRBJ2-2|once|TRBV19
CASSDRGTGELFF
TGTGCCAGTTCGGACAGGGGCACCGGGGAGCTGTTTTTT
>TRBD1|TRBJ2-7|-|TRBV2
CASSRDRGSDEQYF
TGTGCCAGCAGTCGGGACAGGGGTTCGGACGAGCAGTACTTC
>-|TRBJ1-2|-|TRBV13
CASSRGGRYGYTF
TGTGCCAGCAGTCGGGGTGGTAGGTATGGCTACACCTTC
>-|TRBJ1-1|once|TRBV15
CATIRNRENTEAFF
TGTGCCACCATCCGAAACAGGGAAAACACTGAAGCTTTCTTT
>TRBD2|TRBJ2-2|-|TRBV24-1
CATSGAGGQTGELFF
TGTGCCACCAGTGGAGCGGGAGGGCAAACCGGGGAGCTGTTTTTT
>TRBD2|TRBJ2-3|-|TRBV5-1
CASSLPGGGTDTQYF
TGCGCCAGCAGCTTGCCGGGAGGGGGCACAGATACGCAGTATTTT
>TRBD2|TRBJ2-3|few|TRBV5-1
CASSLIAGGDTDTQYF
TGCGCCAGCAGCTTAATAGCGGGAGGGGACACAGATACGCAGTATTTT
>-|TRBJ2-3|-|TRBV5-1
CASSPDSPSTDTQYF
TGCGCCAGCAGCCCGGACAGCCCTAGCACAGATACGCAGTATTTT
>-|TRBJ1-5|few|TRBV28
CASSSRKDQPQHF
TGTGCCAGCAGTTCCAGGAAGGATCAGCCCCAGCATTTT
>-|TRBJ2-5|-|TRBV10-3
CAISESQDWETQYF
TGTGCCATCAGTGAGTCACAGGATTGGGAGACCCAGTACTTC
>TRBD2|TRBJ2-1|-|TRBV4-2
CASSQEGSGSALGNEQFF
TGTGCCAGCAGCCAAGAGGGCAGCGGGAGTGCCTTGGGCAATGAGCAGTTCTTC
>TRBD1|TRBJ1-6|few|TRBV30
CAWSPSTGGTAGTNSPLHF
TGTGCCTGGAGTCCTTCGACAGGGGGTACGGCGGGAACGAATTCACCCCTCCACTTT
>-|TRBJ1-3|-|TRBV21-1
CASSHTKRGTATTSSGNTIYF
TGTGCCAGCAGTCATACTAAAAGGGGGACGGCGACTACCAGCTCTGGAAACACCATATATTTT
>TRBD1|TRBJ1-6|-|TRBV7-2
CASSPQGGHNSPLHF
TGTGCCAGCAGCCCCCAGGGGGGCCATAATTCACCCCTCCACTTT
>TRBD2|TRBJ2-7|-|TRBV28
CASGLAGSSYEQYF
TGTGCCTCGGGGCTAGCGGGTTCCTCCTACGAGCAGTACTTC
>TRBD1|TRBJ2-1|-|TRBV18
CASSFDRGSYNEQFF
TGTGCCAGCTCATTCGACAGGGGGTCCTACAATGAGCAGTTCTTC
>-|TRBJ2-7|-|TRBV7-2
CASSLWELTTYEQYF
TGTGCCAGCAGCTTATGGGAGCTAACCACCTACGAGCAGTACTTC
>-|TRBJ2-3|-|TRBV4-2
CASSQEQGLTDTQYF
TGTGCCAGCAGCCAAGAACAGGGATTGACAGATACGCAGTATTTT
>-|TRBJ1-1|-|TRBV5-1
CASSGVGRGEAFF
TGCGCCAGCAGCGGGGTCGGAAGGGGTGAAGCTTTCTTT
>-|TRBJ2-7|-|TRBV5-6
CASSPDSELTYEQYF
TGTGCCAGCAGTCCTGACAGCGAGCTCACCTACGAGCAGTACTTC
>TRBD1|TRBJ2-7|many|TRBV7-6
CASSLGTGNAGGEQYF
TGTGCCAGCAGCTTAGGCACAGGGAACGCAGGGGGTGAGCAGTACTTC
>-|TRBJ2-6|-|TRBV27
CASSLSTAYRTSGANVLTF
TGTGCCAGCAGTTTATCGACGGCGTACAGGACCTCTGGGGCCAACGTCCTGACTTTC
>-|TRBJ2-7|-|TRBV10-3
CAISESSTPSGEQYF
TGTGCCATCAGTGAGTCCTCAACCCCCTCCGGCGAGCAGTACTTC
>TRBD1|TRBJ2-2|once|TRBV27
CASSLYSGGNTGELFF
TGTGCCAGCAGTTTGTATTCAGGGGGGAACACCGGGGAGCTGTTTTTT
>TRBD1|TRBJ1-1|-|TRBV18
CASSASQTGTTEAFF
TGTGCCAGCTCAGCGAGTCAGACAGGGACGACTGAAGCTTTCTTT
>-|TRBJ2-1|-|TRBV19
CASSIMPGDNEQFF
TGTGCCAGTAGTATAATGCCGGGGGACAATGAGCAGTTCTTC
>-|TRBJ2-7|once|TRBV7-2
CASSLGGGVNEQYF
TGTGCCAGCAGCTTAGGAGGGGGGGTAAACGAGCAGTACTTC
>TRBD2|TRBJ2-1|-|TRBV30
CASWGAGAGSNNEQFF
TGTGCCTCCTGGGGAGCGGGAGCAGGGTCGAACAATGAGCAGTTCTTC
>-|TRBJ1-1|-|TRBV19
CASSTQVMNTEAFF
TGTGCCAGTAGTACTCAGGTTATGAACACTGAAGCTTTCTTT
>-|TRBJ1-2|-|TRBV6-5
CASSYRGMGGYTF
TGTGCCAGCAGTTACAGGGGCATGGGTGGCTACACCTTC
>-|TRBJ2-1|-|TRBV5-6
CASSLVALKGNEQFF
TGTGCCAGCAGCTTGGTTGCCCTAAAGGGGAATGAGCAGTTCTTC
>TRBD2|TRBJ2-1|medium-sized|TRBV2
CASSVIGLAGNEQFF
TGTGCCAGCAGTGTAATAGGACTAGCGGGAAATGAGCAGTTCTTC
>-|TRBJ1-3|-|TRBV9
CASSVRAGNTIYF
TGTGCCAGCAGCGTCAGGGCTGGAAACACCATATATTTT
>-|TRBJ1-2|-|TRBV6-5
CASSYASSYGYTF
TGTGCCAGCAGTTACGCGTCATCTTATGGCTACACCTTC
>-|TRBJ1-1|-|TRBV6-5
CASSQDRGTEAFF
TGTGCCAGCAGTCAGGACCGGGGAACTGAAGCTTTCTTT
>-|TRBJ1-1|-|TRBV6-5
CASRADTHHTEAFF
TGTGCCAGCAGGGCGGACACTCATCACACTGAAGCTTTCTTT
>TRBD2|TRBJ2-5|-|TRBV5-1
CASSATGTTPSQYF
TGCGCCAGCAGCGCGACCGGGACTACCCCATCCCAGTACTTC
>-|TRBJ2-3|-|TRBV11-2
CASSPLSTDTQYF
TGTGCCAGCAGCCCTCTTAGCACAGATACGCAGTATTTT
>-|TRBJ1-2|-|TRBV7-8
CASSLGGQNYGYTF
TGTGCCAGCAGCTTAGGTGGGCAGAACTATGGCTACACCTTC
>-|TRBJ2-7|-|TRBV28
CASSLPPGEQYF
TGTGCCAGCAGTTTACCCCCAGGGGAGCAGTACTTC
>TRBD1|TRBJ1-2|-|TRBV4-3
CASSQGLRTGQGNYGYTF
TGCGCCAGCAGCCAAGGCCTCCGGACAGGGCAGGGTAACTATGGCTACACCTTC
>-|TRBJ2-7|-|TRBV11-3
CASSRGRGYEQYF
TGTGCCAGCAGCCGGGGCAGGGGATACGAGCAGTACTTC
>-|TRBJ2-7|-|TRBV28
CASSFVVRIYEQYF
TGTGCCAGCAGTTTCGTAGTCAGGATCTACGAGCAGTACTTC
>-|TRBJ2-3|-|TRBV19
CASSMGATDTQYF
TGTGCCAGTAGTATGGGCGCCACAGATACGCAGTATTTT
>-|TRBJ1-2|-|TRBV30
CAWSGGYYGYTF
TGTGCCTGGAGTGGCGGATACTATGGCTACACCTTC
>TRBD2|TRBJ2-1|once|TRBV15
CATRPGLAPANEQFF
TGTGCCACCAGACCGGGACTAGCCCCAGCCAATGAGCAGTTCTTC
>TRBD2|TRBJ2-7|-|TRBV7-2
CASSLEAGNYEQYF
TGTGCCAGCAGCTTAGAAGCGGGGAACTACGAGCAGTACTTC
>TRBD1|TRBJ2-7|few|TRBV5-6
CASSGEDRAGSYEQYF
TGTGCCAGCAGCGGAGAGGACAGGGCTGGCTCCTACGAGCAGTACTTC
>-|TRBJ2-3|-|TRBV18
CASSEQGGTDTQYF
TGTGCCAGCTCAGAGCAGGGTGGCACAGATACGCAGTATTTT
>TRBD2|TRBJ2-3|-|TRBV28
CASSLFRPGGLAGPPVSTDTQYF
TGTGCCAGCAGTTTATTTCGGCCGGGGGGGCTAGCGGGGCCGCCTGTAAGCACAGATACGCAGTATTTT
>-|TRBJ1-6|-|TRBV5-4
CASSLGGQAFGPLHF
TGTGCCAGCAGCTTGGGGGGGCAGGCGTTCGGGCCCCTCCACTTT
>TRBD1|TRBJ1-2|-|TRBV3-1/TRBV3-2
CASTLRDRGSYYGYTF
TGTGCCAGCACCCTCCGGGACAGGGGTTCTTACTATGGCTACACCTTC
>-|TRBJ2-5|-|TRBV7-9
CASSLVQETQYF
TGTGCCAGCAGCTTAGTACAAGAGACCCAGTACTTC